The sequence of this T cell receptor (beta chain) was determined in a study of OX40 agonist ivuxolimab in advanced cancers. Study background: Enrolled patients in dose escalation had cancers that were hepatocellular carcinoma, melanoma, renal cell or head and neck cancer. Three patients responded partially, comprising one with hepatocellular carcinoma and two with cutaneous melanoma.

TCRdb's table, derived via immunoSEQ multiplex PCR, lists solely in-frame clones and lacks some. The profile shows about 100,000 clones, roughly nine tenths of them singletons. Germline lookup yields CDR1 SGHTA and CDR2 FQGTGA. This CDR3 has 12 amino acids. Trimming at V came to 4 bases and at J to 8 bases, leaving 2 bases not matched to a gene. There are many counts of this clone. This TCR was sampled from an adult with an advanced solid tumor such as melanoma, head and neck, liver or kidney cancer. The material was CD4+ or CD8+ T cells sorted from blood, obtained in a trial of the OX40 agonist ivuxolimab. The V gene is TRBV7-3, the J gene TRBJ2-1; 7 positions agree with TRBD1. The CDR3 reads CASSSTGYEQFF. The CDR3 DNA sequence: TGTGCCAGCAGCTCGACAGGGTATGAGCAGTTCTTC.